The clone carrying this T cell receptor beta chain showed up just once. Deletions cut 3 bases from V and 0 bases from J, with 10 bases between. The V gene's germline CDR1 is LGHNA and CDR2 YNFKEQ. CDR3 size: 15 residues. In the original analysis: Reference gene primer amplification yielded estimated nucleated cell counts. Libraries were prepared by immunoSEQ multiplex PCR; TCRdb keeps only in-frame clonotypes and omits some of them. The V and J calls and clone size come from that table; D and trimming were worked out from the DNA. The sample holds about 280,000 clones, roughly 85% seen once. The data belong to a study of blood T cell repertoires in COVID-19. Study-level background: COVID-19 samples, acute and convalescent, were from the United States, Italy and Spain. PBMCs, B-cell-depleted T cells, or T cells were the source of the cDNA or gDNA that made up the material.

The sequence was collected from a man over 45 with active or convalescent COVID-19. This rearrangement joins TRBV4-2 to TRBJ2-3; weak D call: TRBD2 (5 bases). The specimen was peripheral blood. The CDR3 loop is CASSQGGGSTDTQYF. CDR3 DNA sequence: TGTGCCAGCAGCCAGGGTGGCGGGAGCACAGATACGCAGTATTTT.